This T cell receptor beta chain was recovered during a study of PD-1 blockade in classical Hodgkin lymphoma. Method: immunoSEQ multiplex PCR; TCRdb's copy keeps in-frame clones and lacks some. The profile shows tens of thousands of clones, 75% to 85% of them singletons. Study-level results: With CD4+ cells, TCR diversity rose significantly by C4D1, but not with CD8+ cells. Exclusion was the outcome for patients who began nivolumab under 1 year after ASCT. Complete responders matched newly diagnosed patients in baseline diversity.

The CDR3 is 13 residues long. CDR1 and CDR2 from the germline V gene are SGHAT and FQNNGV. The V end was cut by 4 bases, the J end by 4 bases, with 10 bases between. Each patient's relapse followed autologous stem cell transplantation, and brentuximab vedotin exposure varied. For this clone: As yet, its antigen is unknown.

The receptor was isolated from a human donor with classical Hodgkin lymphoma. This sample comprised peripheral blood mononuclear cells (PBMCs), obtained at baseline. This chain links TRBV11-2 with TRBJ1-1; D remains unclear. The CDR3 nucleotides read TGTGCCAGCAGCTGGACGGGTGGCACTGAAGCTTTCTTT. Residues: CASSWTGGTEAFF.